This TCR beta chain was identified in a study of blood T cell repertoires in COVID-19. Study-wide background: Both acute and convalescent COVID-19 samples were obtained from the United States, Italy and Spain. Nucleic acid was either cDNA or gDNA, and it came from T cells, B-cell-depleted T cells, or PBMCs.

CDR3 length: 14 amino acids. V was cut by 2 bases and J by 2 bases, with 9 bases left in between. Germline loops: CDR1 SGDLS, CDR2 YYNGEE. TCRdb keeps only in-frame clones here, not all; method: immunoSEQ multiplex PCR. The top ten hold around 2% of the sample, which has about 250,000 clones, about 88% seen once. This sequence was found in a middle-aged woman who had recovered from COVID-19. The sequenced sample consisted of peripheral blood. This chain connects TRBV9 to TRBJ2-3; D possibly corresponds to TRBD1 (5 bases). CDR3 protein: CASSVQGNTDTQYF. DNA of the CDR3: TGTGCCAGCAGCGTCCAGGGTAACACAGATACGCAGTATTTT.